These 29 T cell receptor beta chains originate from one sample sequenced in a study of blood T cell repertoires in COVID-19 (dated by TCRdb to the early 2020s). Receptor amplification or capture employed the immunoSEQ multiplex PCR assay. Sourced from immuneACCESS, this table was stored by TCRdb with only in-frame sequences that have V and J called. A share of the clones is absent; for the studies checked, an unresolved V gene accounts for under half, and the remainder has no known explanation. This sample lists about 280,000 clones; roughly 90% were detected once. 1.5% to 2% of the sample is held by the ten biggest clonotypes. Sequencing input: PBMCs or T cells enriched from blood (not recorded which). These receptors came from a woman between 18 and 29 years old with acute COVID-19.

This chain links TRBV5-1 with TRBJ1-3; TRBD1 agrees at 8 bases. Germline loops: CDR1 SGHRS, CDR2 YFSETQ. Trimming at V came to 4 bases and at J to 9 bases, leaving 15 bases not matched to a gene. This CDR3 spans 16 amino acids. The CDR3 region has the DNA TGCGCCAGCAGCCCAGACCCGGGACAGGCGGCGGGCACCATATATTTT. It translates to CASSPDPGQAAGTIYF.

The rearrangement uses TRBV6-5 and TRBJ2-7, with 10 nucleotides matching TRBD1. The CDR3 has 15 amino acids. J was trimmed by 5 bases and V by 5 bases; bases with no gene match: 9. Germline V gene data show CDR1 as MNHEY and CDR2 as SVGAGI. Here the CDR3 DNA reads TGTGCCAGCAGTCAACCCGGGACAGGGGTGGACGAGCAGTACTTC. This translates into CASSQPGTGVDEQYF.

The chain employs TRBV30 and TRBJ1-5; 8 bases agree with TRBD1. Looked up from germline, CDR1 is GTSNPN and CDR2 is SVGIG (reference sequence). Losses at the gene ends were 1 base for V and 0 bases for J; bases not matched to a gene: 2. This CDR3 contains 15 residues. The CDR3 loop is CAWSAGGNSNQPQHF. The DNA for the CDR3 is TGTGCCTGGAGTGCAGGGGGCAATAGCAATCAGCCCCAGCATTTT.

The gene calls are TRBV6-5 and TRBJ1-2; a possible D gene is TRBD1 (6 bases). The V end lost 4 bases, the J end lost 4 bases, and 10 bases lay between the germline ends. The CDR3 consists of 13 residues. Germline V gene data show CDR1 as MNHEY and CDR2 as SVGAGI. CDR3 residues: CASSLIRGYGYTF. CDR3 DNA: TGTGCCAGCAGTTTGATCAGGGGCTATGGCTACACCTTC.

This rearrangement joins TRBV6-1 to TRBJ1-1; D not certain. The length of the CDR3 is 16 residues. Trimming took off 4 bases at V and 0 bases at J, with 15 bases between the two ends. Germline CDR1 and CDR2: MNHNS and SASEGT. CDR3 nucleotide sequence: TGTGCCAGCAGTGGGGGAGGGCGATACATGAACACTGAAGCTTTCTTT. As protein: CASSGGGRYMNTEAFF.

The gene calls are TRBV15 and TRBJ1-1; possible D gene TRBD1, 5 bases. The germline CDR1 and CDR2 sequences are LNHNV and YYDKDF (reference sequence). Trimming removed 0 bases at V and 10 bases at J, with 18 bases between. CDR3 length: 15 amino acids. The CDR3 reads CATSRDRVTGNVAFF. CDR3 DNA sequence: TGTGCCACCAGCAGAGATCGGGTTACAGGCAATGTAGCTTTCTTT. The full variable domain, in which reference TRBV15 and TRBJ1-1 provide the parts outside the CDR3, is DAMVIQNPRYQVTQFGKPVTLSCSQTLNHNVMYWYQQKSSQAPKLLFHYYDKDFNNEADTPDNFQSRRPNTSFCFLDIRSPGLGDTAMYLCATSRDRVTGNVAFFGQGTRLTVV.

This clone was observed once. The chain has TRBV7-2 and TRBJ2-6, with 11 bases aligning to TRBD1. The CDR3 length is 19 residues. Germline assignment: CDR1 SGHTA and CDR2 FQGNSA. Trimming cost V 1 base and J 0 bases; bases outside gene matches: 5. The CDR3 region is CASSLGQGQGDSGANVLTF. As DNA, the CDR3 is TGTGCCAGCAGCTTAGGACAGGGACAGGGGGACTCTGGGGCCAACGTCCTGACTTTC.

This CDR3 is CASSRLGLAGGPTHQNYEQYF. Written as DNA, the CDR3 is TGCGCCAGCAGCCGCCTAGGACTAGCGGGAGGCCCAACCCACCAAAACTACGAGCAGTACTTC. The chain has TRBV4-1 and TRBJ2-7; 14 nucleotides align to TRBD2. The CDR3 covers 21 residues. J was trimmed by 3 bases and V by 4 bases; bases with no gene match: 20. CDR1 and CDR2 from the germline V gene are MGHRA and YSYEKL.

Only one count was recorded for this clone. The V gene is TRBV6-1, the J gene TRBJ2-1, with TRBD2 matching over 8 bases. This CDR3 region has 17 residues. Losses at the gene ends were 0 bases for V and 3 bases for J; bases not matched to a gene: 7. Germline V gene lookup returns CDR1 MNHNS and CDR2 SASEGT. The DNA of the CDR3 is TGTGCCAGCAGTGAAGCGCGGAGCGGGAGAATCTACAATGAGCAGTTCTTC. Protein product: CASSEARSGRIYNEQFF.

The J gene is TRBJ2-2, the V gene TRBV7-9, with D tentatively TRBD2 (6 bases). V dropped 2 bases and J dropped 5 bases, with 9 bases sitting between them. The CDR3 is made up of 14 amino acids. Germline loops: CDR1 SEHNR, CDR2 FQNEAQ (reference sequence). In DNA, the CDR3 is TGTGCCAGCAGCTTACCGGGAGTAACCGGGGAGCTGTTTTTT. Amino acids: CASSLPGVTGELFF. The full variable domain, completed using reference TRBV7-9 and TRBJ2-2, is DTGVSQNPRHKITKRGQNVTFRCDPISEHNRLYWYRQTLGQGPEFLTYFQNEAQLEKSRLLSDRFSAERPKGSFSTLEIQRTEQGDSAMYLCASSLPGVTGELFFGEGSRLTVL.

The CDR3 nucleotides are TGTGCCAGCAGCTCGAGAGCGGGAGGGTACCAAGAGACCCAGTACTTC. The encoded protein is CASSSRAGGYQETQYF. The chain carries TRBV5-6 and TRBJ2-5; TRBD2 matches 10 bases. The CDR3 sequence is 16 residues long. Germline CDR1 reads SGHDT; CDR2 reads YYEEEE. V dropped 3 bases and J dropped 0; count of bases not matched to a gene: 5.

This rearrangement joins TRBV10-1 to TRBJ2-1; TRBD1 matches at 10 bases. CDR1 is WNHNN, CDR2 SYGVQD, per germline (reference sequence). This CDR3 is built from 14 residues. Unmatched junction bases numbered 0, after V lost 2 bases and J lost 5 bases. The CDR3 DNA reads TGCGCCAGCAGTGAGGGGACAGGGGACAATGAGCAGTTCTTC. Encoded protein: CASSEGTGDNEQFF.

The genes are TRBV15 and TRBJ2-5; unclear D gene. Looked up from germline, CDR1 is LNHNV and CDR2 is YYDKDF (reference sequence). V was clipped by 0 bases and J by 1 base, with 6 bases between them. This CDR3 spans 14 amino acids. CDR3 nucleotides: TGTGCCACCAGCAGAGATGAGGTCCAAGAGACCCAGTACTTC. Its protein is CATSRDEVQETQYF.

The chain carries TRBV4-1 and TRBJ2-1, with 10 bases aligning to TRBD2. The CDR3 extends over 18 amino acids. Trimming removed 0 bases from V and 9 bases from J; junction bases left unmatched: 14. Germline lookup yields CDR1 MGHRA and CDR2 YSYEKL. The CDR3 sequence: CASSQDLFGLAGATEQFF. DNA for the CDR3: TGCGCCAGCAGCCAAGATCTCTTCGGGCTAGCGGGAGCTACTGAGCAGTTCTTC.

The table lists this clone with a count of one. The gene calls are TRBV6-2 or TRBV6-3 and TRBJ1-5; TRBD1 might be the D (5 bases). The V gene's germline CDR1 is MNHEY and CDR2 SVGEGT. The CDR3 has 16 amino acids. Trimming pared 0 bases from V and 2 bases from J, leaving 11 bases between. In nucleotides, the CDR3 is TGTGCCAGCAGTTACTCCGGGCAGGGTGGCAATCAGCCCCAGCATTTT. As protein: CASSYSGQGGNQPQHF.

This chain joins TRBV29-1 and TRBJ2-1, with D unclear. This CDR3 has 13 amino acids. Trimming removed 7 bases from V and 1 base from J, with 11 bases in between. Germline V lookup: CDR1 SQVTM, CDR2 ANQGSEA. CDR3 loop: CSGGSGSYNEQFF. The CDR3 nucleotides read TGCAGCGGCGGATCGGGTTCCTACAATGAGCAGTTCTTC.

The rearrangement uses TRBV29-1 and TRBJ2-4; tentatively, D is TRBD2 (6 bases). Germline V CDR1 and CDR2: SQVTM, ANQGSEA. V lost 4 bases and J lost 4, with 17 bases in between. The CDR3 covers 15 residues. The CDR3, as DNA: TGCAGCGTTGTTAATTTAGGCGGGGCGAAAAACATTCAGTACTTC. This sequence encodes CSVVNLGGAKNIQYF.

This chain connects TRBV5-6 to TRBJ2-7, with 9 bases identical to TRBD2. CDR1 SGHDT and CDR2 YYEEEE come from the germline V gene. This CDR3 is built from 15 residues. With 0 bases clipped from V and 2 bases from J, the junction kept 3 bases outside the gene matches. CDR3 sequence reads: CASSLVPSGTYEQYF. Here the CDR3 DNA reads TGTGCCAGCAGCTTGGTGCCTAGCGGGACCTACGAGCAGTACTTC.

This rearrangement joins TRBV4-3 to TRBJ1-3; perhaps TRBD1 as D (6 bases). Trimming took off 4 bases at V and 1 base at J, with 11 bases between the two ends. The CDR3 runs 15 residues. CDR1 is LGHNA, CDR2 YSLEER, per germline. The CDR3 region has the DNA TGCGCCAGCAGCCCCCGCAGGGGTTCTGGAAACACCATATATTTT. Encoded protein: CASSPRRGSGNTIYF.

This clone came up once. The V call is TRBV21-1, the J call TRBJ1-5. TRBV21-1 is described as a pseudogene. The CDR3 has 18 amino acids. In DNA form, the CDR3 reads TGTGCCAGAAATAAAAGGGAAACAGTCGGGGTTTACCTTCAGCCCCAGCATTTT. It specifies CARNKRETVGVYLQPQHF.

The genes are TRBV7-9 and TRBJ2-1; 8 bases fit TRBD2. Per germline, CDR1 SEHNR and CDR2 FQNEAQ (reference sequence). This CDR3 is 17 amino acids long. The trim removed 4 bases at V and 1 base at J, leaving 9 bases unmatched. The chain's CDR3 is CASSSGSGSLSYNEQFF. CDR3 coding DNA: TGTGCCAGCAGCTCGGGGAGCGGGAGCCTTTCCTACAATGAGCAGTTCTTC.

The V call is TRBV30, the J call TRBJ2-7; 8 bases fit TRBD2. CDR3 length: 15 residues. The trim removed 0 bases at V and 0 bases at J, leaving 4 bases unmatched. Germline V gene sequence: CDR1 GTSNPN, CDR2 SVGIG (reference sequence). The CDR3 protein is CAWSVLGTSSYEQYF. Here the CDR3 DNA reads TGTGCCTGGAGTGTACTCGGGACTAGCTCCTACGAGCAGTACTTC.

The genes are TRBV4-1 and TRBJ1-1; 8 positions match TRBD1. CDR1 and CDR2 (germline): MGHRA, YSYEKL. The CDR3 totals 18 residues. The V gene end was trimmed by 3 bases and the J gene end by 3 bases; junction bases not matched to a gene: 15. Here the CDR3 reads CASSHPTGVGLIDTEAFF. The CDR3 nucleotides read TGCGCCAGCAGCCACCCGACAGGGGTCGGTTTGATCGACACTGAAGCTTTCTTT.

The chain is built from TRBV27 and TRBJ2-5; TRBD2 might be the D (6 bases). V lost 3 bases to trimming and J lost 1 base, with 15 bases between them. Germline CDR1 MNHEY, CDR2 SMNVEV (reference sequence). This CDR3 region has 16 residues. CDR3 coding DNA: TGTGCCAGCAGTTTCGGCGGGTCGGGGGTCCAAGAGACCCAGTACTTC. This encodes CASSFGGSGVQETQYF.

The V and J genes are TRBV6-5 and TRBJ2-3; D unresolved. The V gene lost 10 bases and the J gene lost 0 bases, with 8 bases spanning the gap. CDR3 length: 12 residues. Germline V CDR1 and CDR2: MNHEY, SVGAGI. The CDR3 reads CATYPSTDTQYF. CDR3 DNA sequence: TGTGCCACCTACCCAAGCACAGATACGCAGTATTTT.

The chain recombines TRBV19 with TRBJ2-2; D gene ambiguous. Germline CDR1 LNHDA, CDR2 SQIVND (reference sequence). The CDR3 is made up of 15 amino acids. V was clipped by 1 base and J by 2 bases, with 8 bases between them. The CDR3 region is CASSIGGSNTGELFF. CDR3 DNA sequence: TGTGCCAGTAGTATAGGAGGCAGTAACACCGGGGAGCTGTTTTTT. The whole variable domain, remainder taken from reference TRBV19 and TRBJ2-2, is DGGITQSPKYLFRKEGQNVTLSCEQNLNHDAMYWYRQDPGQGLRLIYYSQIVNDFQKGDIAEGYSVSREKKESFPLTVTSAQKNPTAFYLCASSIGGSNTGELFFGEGSRLTVL.

In DNA, the CDR3 is TGCGCCAGCAGCCAACGAGTAGCGGGAGGAAGGGCAGATACGCAGTATTTT. Its translation: CASSQRVAGGRADTQYF. This chain joins TRBV4-3 and TRBJ2-3; 10 bases align to TRBD2. The V gene end was trimmed by 2 bases and the J gene end by 4 bases; junction bases not matched to a gene: 9. This CDR3 is 17 amino acids long. Germline V gene lookup returns CDR1 LGHNA and CDR2 YSLEER.

This clone has just a few counts. The V and J genes are TRBV11-2 and TRBJ2-1; the match to TRBD2 covers 12 bases. Germline-derived CDR1 and CDR2 are SGHAT and FQNNGV. After removal of 5 bases from V and 0 bases from J, the junction contained 5 bases not matched to a gene. This CDR3 is built from 17 residues. The DNA of the CDR3 is TGTGCCAGCAGCCTCCAGACTAGCGGGAGCTCCTACAATGAGCAGTTCTTC. It encodes CASSLQTSGSSYNEQFF.

This chain connects TRBV6-5 to TRBJ1-4; D is uncertain. V was clipped by 0 bases and J by 2 bases, with 7 bases between them. The CDR3 totals 15 residues. Germline-derived CDR1 and CDR2 are MNHEY and SVGAGI. CDR3 region: CASSYSAGTNEKLFF. The CDR3 bases are TGTGCCAGCAGTTACTCGGCGGGGACTAATGAAAAACTGTTTTTT.